A single sample is the source of the 17 T cell receptor beta chains below, sequenced in a study of T cell changes during pregnancy in multiple sclerosis (dated 2019 in TCRdb). Library prep was done by the immunoSEQ multiplex PCR assay. The clones in this table, taken by TCRdb from immuneACCESS, are in-frame only. Not every clone is retained; where verified, under half of the shortfall comes from an unresolved V gene, and the cause of the rest is unknown. This sample is represented by about 68,000 clones; 91% of them were singletons. The top ten clones comprise approximately 0.84% of the sample. Material: peripheral blood, obtained in the second trimester of pregnancy. The source of these receptors is a female donor with multiple sclerosis, enrolled in a pregnancy study.

This clone was counted once. The V gene is TRBV5-1, the J gene TRBJ2-1; D possibly corresponds to TRBD1 (6 bases). V was clipped by 0 bases and J by 8 bases, with 18 bases between them. Germline CDR1 and CDR2: SGHRS and YFSETQ. The length of the CDR3 is 16 residues. The CDR3, as DNA: TGCGCCAGCAGCTTGGAGGGACACCAGACTACGGATGAGCAGTTCTTC. This translates into CASSLEGHQTTDEQFF. The variable domain in full, completed from reference TRBV5-1 and TRBJ2-1, reads KAGVTQTPRYLIKTRGQQVTLSCSPISGHRSVSWYQQTPGQGLQFLFEYFSETQRNKGNFPGRFSGRQFSNSRSEMNVSTLELGDSALYLCASSLEGHQTTDEQFFGPGTRLTVL.

V is TRBV11-2 and J is TRBJ2-5, with D maybe TRBD2 (6 bases). The CDR3 totals 14 residues. The V gene lost 6 bases and the J gene lost 5 bases, with 16 bases spanning the gap. Germline-derived CDR1 and CDR2 are SGHAT and FQNNGV. CDR3 sequence (DNA): TGTGCCAGCAGGAGACCGGGGAGGAGGGAGACCCAGTACTTC. Its translation is CASRRPGRRETQYF.

The rearrangement links TRBV10-2 to TRBJ2-7, with D tentatively TRBD2 (6 bases). The CDR3 is 12 amino acids. Germline CDR1 is WSHSY and CDR2 is SAAADI. Trimming stripped 4 bases from V and 6 bases from J, with 10 bases between. The CDR3 is CASSVDGGEQYF. The CDR3 coding sequence is TGCGCCAGCAGTGTGGACGGGGGCGAGCAGTACTTC.

The chain carries TRBV7-3 and TRBJ2-1; tentatively, D is TRBD1 (6 bases). The V gene lost 1 base and the J gene lost 11 bases, with 15 bases spanning the gap. The CDR3 contains 14 residues. The V gene's germline CDR1 is SGHTA and CDR2 FQGTGA. The DNA of the CDR3 is TGTGCCAGCAGCTTAAGAGCGGTGGGGGACAAGCAGTTCTTC. The encoded protein is CASSLRAVGDKQFF.

V and J are TRBV29-1 and TRBJ2-2, with 8 nucleotides matching TRBD2. The ends lost 8 bases at V and 5 bases at J; junction bases unmatched: 16. The CDR3 spans 16 residues. Per the germline V gene, CDR1 is SQVTM and CDR2 is ANQGSEA. The CDR3 DNA sequence: TGCAGCTTCGGAGGTAGCGGGGTTTCTGGGACCGGGGAGCTGTTTTTT. The encoded protein is CSFGGSGVSGTGELFF.

The V and J genes are TRBV7-9 and TRBJ2-5; tentative D call: TRBD2 (6 bases). The V end was cut by 5 bases, the J end by 4 bases, with 20 bases between. In germline, CDR1 is SEHNR, CDR2 FQNEAQ (reference sequence). The CDR3 spans 16 residues. The CDR3 DNA sequence: TGTGCCAGCAGCCCCCCGGCGGCGGGGTTGGCAGAGACCCAGTACTTC. Its translation: CASSPPAAGLAETQYF.

This rearrangement joins TRBV6-5 to TRBJ2-1, with D perhaps matching TRBD2 (5 bases). CDR1 MNHEY and CDR2 SVGAGI come from the germline V gene. Trimming left V 5 bases short and J 6 bases short, with 8 bases between. The CDR3 is made up of 12 amino acids. In nucleotides, the CDR3 is TGTGCCAGCAGTCGAGGGAGCAATGAGCAGTTCTTC. This codes for CASSRGSNEQFF.

The chain uses TRBV10-3 and TRBJ2-7, with TRBD1 matching 11 bases. With V trimmed by 2 bases and J by 7 bases, 10 bases remained unmatched. Germline lookup yields CDR1 ENHRY and CDR2 SYGVKD. The CDR3 totals 16 residues. CDR3 region: CAISEGGTGGTKEQYF. Here the CDR3 DNA reads TGTGCCATCAGTGAGGGAGGGACAGGGGGTACGAAAGAGCAGTACTTC.

This sequence joins TRBV7-2 and TRBJ2-7; D possibly corresponds to TRBD1 (5 bases). The germline V gene encodes CDR1 SGHTA and CDR2 FQGNSA. This CDR3 has 15 amino acids. Trimming took 2 bases from V and 4 from J, leaving 15 bases between them. The CDR3: CASSLLSRARYEQYF. As DNA, the CDR3 is TGTGCCAGCAGCTTATTATCCAGGGCGAGATACGAGCAGTACTTC.

V usage is TRBV7-2 and J usage is TRBJ2-5, with TRBD1 matching 8 bases. The germline CDR1 and CDR2 sequences are SGHTA and FQGNSA. CDR3 length: 14 residues. The V and J ends lost 5 bases and 2 bases, in that order; junction bases with no gene match: 4. The CDR3 DNA follows: TGTGCCAGCAGCCGTCGGGACAGGCAAGAGACCCAGTACTTC. It is translated as CASSRRDRQETQYF.

This clone was found a few times. This chain links TRBV11-3 with TRBJ2-5, with 8 bases aligning to TRBD2. V trimming: 5 bases; J trimming: 2 bases; junction bases outside the gene matches: 7. The CDR3 is made up of 15 amino acids. Germline V gene data show CDR1 as SGHNT and CDR2 as YENEEA. CDR3 sequence reads: CASSAGTSGQETQYF. The CDR3 DNA reads as TGTGCCAGCAGCGCGGGCACTAGCGGACAAGAGACCCAGTACTTC.

The chain recombines TRBV2 with TRBJ1-1; TRBD1 agrees at 11 bases. The V and J ends lost 3 bases and 11 bases, in that order; junction bases with no gene match: 11. CDR3 length: 15 residues. The germline V gene has CDR1 SNHLY and CDR2 FYNNEI. The CDR3: CASSDRPPGQGVAFF. The CDR3 DNA reads TGTGCCAGCAGTGATCGCCCTCCGGGACAGGGGGTGGCTTTCTTT. The full variable domain, rest sourced from reference TRBV2 and TRBJ1-1, is EPEVTQTPSHQVTQMGQEVILRCVPISNHLYFYWYRQILGQKVEFLVSFYNNEISEKSEIFDDQFSVERPDGSNFTLKIRSTKLEDSAMYFCASSDRPPGQGVAFFGQGTRLTVV.

About this clone itself: The junction shows a germline mismatch at one end, possibly a read error. The chain links TRBV7-7 to TRBJ2-3; 13 bases map to TRBD2. This CDR3 contains 16 residues. The germline gives CDR1 SSHAT, CDR2 FNYEAQ (reference sequence). CDR3 sequence reads: CASSRLTSGGADTQYF. The CDR3 coding sequence is TGTGCTAGCAGCCGCCTCACTAGCGGGGGGGCAGATACGCAGTATTTT.

This clone appeared a single time. CDR3 amino acids: CAISDRPQETQYF. Here the CDR3 DNA reads TGTGCCATCAGTGACAGGCCCCAAGAGACCCAGTACTTC. This chain connects TRBV10-3 to TRBJ2-5; D ambiguous. With 3 bases removed from V and 1 base from J, the gap between germline ends came to 6 bases. This CDR3 comprises 13 residues. Germline values: CDR1 ENHRY, CDR2 SYGVKD.

This chain links TRBV6-5 with TRBJ1-3; D perhaps matches TRBD1 (6 bases). Trimming shortened V by 9 bases and J by 8 bases, and 11 bases separated the two germline ends. Germline V gene sequence: CDR1 MNHEY, CDR2 SVGAGI. CDR3 length: 11 residues. The CDR3 sequence is CASSKGDTIYF. The CDR3 DNA is TGTGCCAGTTCCAAGGGGGACACCATATATTTT.

This chain links TRBV5-5 with TRBJ1-2; 8 nucleotides match TRBD1. Germline trimming cut 1 base from V and 2 bases from J; bases unmatched to any gene: 7. The CDR3 extends over 16 amino acids. From germline, CDR1 is SGHKS and CDR2 YYEKEE (reference sequence). CDR3: CASSLWQGAGNYGYTF. The DNA of the CDR3 is TGTGCCAGCAGCTTGTGGCAGGGGGCCGGCAACTATGGCTACACCTTC.

The chain has TRBV19 and TRBJ1-4; 9 positions match TRBD1. The V segment lost 2 bases and the J segment 6 bases; nucleotides outside the gene matches: 7. CDR1 and CDR2 from the germline V gene are LNHDA and SQIVND (reference sequence). CDR3 length: 16 residues. The CDR3: CASSIQSGTGYEKLFF. The CDR3 DNA reads as TGTGCCAGTAGTATACAAAGCGGGACAGGGTATGAAAAACTGTTTTTT.